The entry below gives a single T cell receptor (beta chain) sequence along with its context. Its antigen is not known. Germline V gives CDR1 DFQATT, CDR2 SNEGSKA (reference sequence). The V end was cut by 4 bases, the J end by 5 bases, with 12 bases between. This CDR3 is 13 amino acids long. This specimen comes from a study of CD8 T cells in ankylosing spondylitis. General study findings and limits: Characteristic of ankylosing spondylitis blood, it appeared, was a TCR beta motif comprising several highly homologous variants. The authors reported significant enrichment of disease-linked clones in matched ankylosing spondylitis synovial fluid. Clones linked with disease were CD8+ and fairly uncommon in the peripheral blood.

Scientists made TCR beta libraries using quantitative 5'-RACE with molecular barcodes. TCRdb reanalysed the 5' RACE reads using MiXCR and keeps one entry per CDR3 protein. The sample includes 300,000 to 400,000 distinct CDR3 sequences, around 10% of them seen just once. Sequenced: blood, either unsorted or a sorted T cell fraction (not recorded which). V gene TRBV20-1 combines with J gene TRBJ1-5; possible D gene TRBD1, 6 bases. This clonotype was obtained from a female donor with ankylosing spondylitis or in good health (not recorded which). CDR3 DNA: TGCAGTGCTACAAGGGGGATCGATCAGCCCCAGCATTTT. Residues: CSATRGIDQPQHF.